Below, 15 T cell receptor beta chains from the same sample are listed, as sequenced in a study of blood T cell repertoires in COVID-19. Only in-frame clones appear in the TCRdb table, and some are missing; sequencing was by immunoSEQ multiplex PCR. This table has roughly 400,000 clones, roughly 90% appearing once. The sample was PBMCs or T cells enriched from blood (not recorded which). These receptors were obtained from a woman between 40 and 55 years old who had been exposed to COVID-19.

This chain joins TRBV7-2 and TRBJ1-2; D may be TRBD1 (5 bases). Germline CDR1 reads SGHTA; CDR2 reads FQGNSA. This CDR3 region has 14 residues. V was shortened by 5 bases and J by 4 bases, with 14 bases between the two germline ends. In nucleotides, the CDR3 is TGTGCCAGCAGCATAAGGGACTCAAGCTATGGCTACACCTTC. Translated: CASSIRDSSYGYTF.

The J gene is TRBJ1-6, the V gene TRBV19; D remains ambiguous. Between the trimmed V and J ends, which lost 3 bases and 6 bases, there was a span of 12 bases. CDR1 is LNHDA, CDR2 SQIVND, per germline (reference sequence). The CDR3 covers 15 residues. CDR3 sequence reads: CASSIRGASNSPLHF. CDR3 coding DNA: TGTGCCAGTAGTATCCGAGGCGCGAGTAATTCACCCCTCCACTTT.

J is TRBJ1-3 and V is TRBV2; TRBD1 agrees at 7 bases. The germline CDR1 and CDR2 sequences are SNHLY and FYNNEI. The V segment lost 5 bases and the J segment 0 bases; nucleotides outside the gene matches: 4. This CDR3 region has 15 residues. CDR3 in amino acids: CASSRQGSSGNTIYF. The CDR3, as DNA: TGTGCCAGCAGTAGACAGGGCTCCTCTGGAAACACCATATATTTT.

The rearrangement joins TRBV11-3 to TRBJ1-2; 7 bases align to TRBD1. Germline CDR1 is SGHNT and CDR2 is YENEEA. The CDR3 is 14 amino acids. Trimming cost V 1 base and J 8 bases; bases outside gene matches: 7. CDR3 sequence: CASSLVRGGEGYTF. CDR3 bases: TGTGCCAGCAGCTTAGTACGAGGGGGCGAGGGCTACACCTTC.

This clone was found once. This sequence joins TRBV19 and TRBJ1-1; 11 nucleotides align to TRBD1. CDR3 length: 16 residues. Germline loops: CDR1 LNHDA, CDR2 SQIVND (reference sequence). The V and J ends lost 4 bases and 4 bases, in that order; junction bases with no gene match: 8. The chain's CDR3 is CASSTGTGGKGTEAFF. The CDR3 coding sequence is TGTGCCAGTAGTACAGGGACAGGGGGTAAGGGCACTGAAGCTTTCTTT.

The table lists this clone with a few counts. Other DNA sequences in the same sample also yield this CDR3. V is TRBV7-9 and J is TRBJ1-4; tentatively, D is TRBD1 (5 bases). V was shortened by 3 bases and J by 4 bases, with 9 bases between the two germline ends. The CDR3 covers 14 residues. Per the germline V gene, CDR1 is SEHNR and CDR2 is FQNEAQ (reference sequence). The chain's CDR3 is CASSFQGINEKLFF. DNA of the CDR3: TGTGCCAGCAGCTTCCAGGGAATTAATGAAAAACTGTTTTTT.

The V call is TRBV11-2, the J call TRBJ2-1, with 13 bases matching TRBD2. Germline assignment: CDR1 SGHAT and CDR2 FQNNGV. V shed 4 bases, J shed 6 bases, and the junction held 3 bases outside the gene matches. The CDR3 is 15 amino acids. CDR3 residues: CASSYTSGGANEQFF. CDR3 coding DNA: TGTGCCAGCAGCTATACTAGCGGGGGGGCCAATGAGCAGTTCTTC. Complete variable domain (other parts from reference TRBV11-2 and TRBJ2-1): EAGVAQSPRYKIIEKRQSVAFWCNPISGHATLYWYQQILGQGPKLLIQFQNNGVVDDSQLPKDRFSAERLKGVDSTLKIQPAKLEDSAVYLCASSYTSGGANEQFFGPGTRLTVL.

This clone has a single count. The V and J genes are TRBV2 and TRBJ1-2, with D maybe TRBD1 (6 bases). The V gene's germline CDR1 is SNHLY and CDR2 FYNNEI. Trimming removed 10 bases at V and 7 bases at J, with 19 bases between. The CDR3 spans 13 residues. CDR3 DNA sequence: TGTGCCACCAAGGGGGGGAGGGAGTCTGGCTACACCTTC. It translates to CATKGGRESGYTF.

The rearrangement links TRBV12-5 to TRBJ2-5, with a weak D call TRBD1 (5 bases). The CDR3 totals 13 residues. Per the germline V gene, CDR1 is LGHNT and CDR2 is FRNRAP. Trimming took 2 bases from V and 5 from J, leaving 9 bases between them. The CDR3 DNA reads as TGTGCTAGTGGTTTGTTTGGGGCGGAGACCCAGTACTTC. Its translation is CASGLFGAETQYF. The whole variable domain, remainder taken from reference TRBV12-5 and TRBJ2-5, is DARVTQTPRHKVTEMGQEVTMRCQPILGHNTVFWYRQTMMQGLELLAYFRNRAPLDDSGMPKDRFSAEMPDATLATLKIQPSEPRDSAVYFCASGLFGAETQYFGPGTRLLVL.

The V and J genes are TRBV19 and TRBJ1-1, with D possibly matching TRBD1 (6 bases). Trimming stripped 7 bases from V and 6 bases from J, with 15 bases between. The CDR3 has 13 residues. The V gene's germline CDR1 is LNHDA and CDR2 SQIVND (reference sequence). The CDR3 coding sequence is TGTGCCAGTACCACCATGTGGGGGCCTGAAGCTTTCTTT. Translated, it gives CASTTMWGPEAFF.

V gene TRBV30 combines with J gene TRBJ2-3; D remains unclear. V was pared by 0 bases and J by 2 bases, with 12 bases between. Germline V gene lookup returns CDR1 GTSNPN and CDR2 SVGIG (reference sequence). The CDR3 spans 15 residues. DNA for the CDR3: TGTGCCTGGAGTGTAAACCCCAAACTCACAGATACGCAGTATTTT. This gives the protein CAWSVNPKLTDTQYF.

This sequence joins TRBV27 and TRBJ2-3; TRBD2 aligns across 12 bases. Germline CDR1 reads MNHEY; CDR2 reads SMNVEV (reference sequence). The CDR3 extends over 18 amino acids. V dropped 5 bases and J dropped 5; count of bases not matched to a gene: 14. The CDR3 nucleotides read TGTGCCAGCAGTATGACGGATCTAGCGGGAGGGCCAGGAGATACGCAGTATTTT. Its protein product is CASSMTDLAGGPGDTQYF.

The rearrangement uses TRBV19 and TRBJ1-4; D is possibly TRBD1 (5 bases). Germline V gene sequence: CDR1 LNHDA, CDR2 SQIVND (reference sequence). The CDR3 is 13 amino acids. V dropped 4 bases and J dropped 8 bases, with 11 bases sitting between them. CDR3 in DNA: TGTGCCAGTAGTAGATCGACAGAGGAAAAACTGTTTTTT. This sequence encodes CASSRSTEEKLFF.

V gene TRBV12-3 or TRBV12-4 combines with J gene TRBJ1-2; tentative D call: TRBD1 (5 bases). Trimming removed 6 bases from V and 12 bases from J, with 17 bases in between. The CDR3 totals 12 residues. The CDR3 loop reads CASSLDGGDHTF. The CDR3 region has the DNA TGTGCCAGCAGCCTAGACGGAGGGGACCACACCTTC.

The chain joins TRBV14 to TRBJ1-2, with 8 bases identical to TRBD1. Germline assignment: CDR1 SGHDN and CDR2 FVKESK. With 1 base clipped from V and 7 bases from J, the junction kept 11 bases outside the gene matches. There are 16 residues in the CDR3. CDR3 sequence: CASSQGGGTGLGGYTF. The CDR3 bases are TGTGCCAGCAGCCAAGGTGGCGGGACAGGCCTGGGTGGCTACACCTTC.